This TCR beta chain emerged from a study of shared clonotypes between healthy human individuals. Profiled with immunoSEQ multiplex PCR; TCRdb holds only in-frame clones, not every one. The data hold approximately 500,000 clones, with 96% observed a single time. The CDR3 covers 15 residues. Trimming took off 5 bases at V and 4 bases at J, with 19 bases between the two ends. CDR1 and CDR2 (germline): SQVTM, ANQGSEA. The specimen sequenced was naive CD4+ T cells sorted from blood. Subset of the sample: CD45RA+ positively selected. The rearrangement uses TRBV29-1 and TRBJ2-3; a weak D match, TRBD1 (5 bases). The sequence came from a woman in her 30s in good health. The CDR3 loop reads CSVKPAEGAPDTQYF. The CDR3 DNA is TGCAGCGTTAAGCCGGCCGAAGGGGCCCCAGATACGCAGTATTTT.